Following are 13 T cell receptor beta chains from one sample sequenced in a study of blood T cell repertoires in COVID-19. This table comes from immunoSEQ multiplex PCR, and its TCRdb copy is limited to in-frame clones, with some not included. The sample contains about 260,000 clones, 82% of which appear only once. Sequenced material: peripheral blood. Source of these receptors: a woman over 75 with acute or convalescent COVID-19.

The chain combines TRBV4-3 with TRBJ2-5; 7 bases align to TRBD2. The CDR3 runs to 16 residues. In germline, CDR1 is LGHNA, CDR2 YSLEER. Trimming cost V 0 bases and J 1 base; bases outside gene matches: 5. CDR3 protein: CASSQDPPSGQETQYF. The CDR3 nucleotides read TGCGCCAGCAGCCAAGATCCCCCTAGCGGCCAAGAGACCCAGTACTTC.

The chain couples TRBV18 to TRBJ2-7, with TRBD2 matching 8 bases. CDR1 is KGHSH and CDR2 is LQKENI in the germline V gene. V lost 4 bases to trimming and J lost 1 base; unmatched junction nucleotides: 3. The CDR3 runs 14 residues. CDR3 DNA sequence: TGTGCCAGCTCACATAGCGGGAATTCCTACGAGCAGTACTTC. Translation: CASSHSGNSYEQYF.

The chain is built from TRBV7-2 and TRBJ1-6, with 9 bases identical to TRBD1. The CDR3 length is 15 residues. CDR1 SGHTA and CDR2 FQGNSA come from the germline V gene. Trimming took 5 bases from V and 6 from J; bases not matched to a gene: 5. The CDR3 sequence is CASSPRTGVNSPLHF. The CDR3 DNA follows: TGTGCCAGCAGCCCGAGGACAGGGGTTAATTCACCCCTCCACTTT.

The chain recombines TRBV30 with TRBJ1-2, with 7 bases fitting TRBD1. The germline gives CDR1 GTSNPN, CDR2 SVGIG (reference sequence). This CDR3 region has 12 residues. The V segment lost 2 bases and the J segment 8 bases; nucleotides outside the gene matches: 5. The CDR3 DNA reads TGTGCCTGGAGTCCACAGGGGCGAGGCTACACCTTC. This translates into CAWSPQGRGYTF. Combining the CDR3 with reference TRBV30 and TRBJ1-2 gives the whole variable domain SQTIHQWPATLVQPVGSPLSLECTVEGTSNPNLYWYRQAAGRGLQLLFYSVGIGQISSEVPQNLSASRPQDRQFILSSKKLLLSDSGFYLCAWSPQGRGYTFGSGTRLTVV.

The chain recombines TRBV19 with TRBJ2-7; 7 bases fit TRBD2. The CDR3 covers 14 residues. The trim removed 3 bases at V and 2 bases at J, leaving 4 bases unmatched. CDR1 is LNHDA, CDR2 SQIVND, per germline (reference sequence). CDR3 residues: CASSIREGTYEQYF. The CDR3 DNA reads TGTGCCAGTAGTATTAGGGAGGGGACCTACGAGCAGTACTTC. The entire variable domain, with the rest obtained from reference TRBV19 and TRBJ2-7, is as follows: DGGITQSPKYLFRKEGQNVTLSCEQNLNHDAMYWYRQDPGQGLRLIYYSQIVNDFQKGDIAEGYSVSREKKESFPLTVTSAQKNPTAFYLCASSIREGTYEQYFGPGTRLTVT.

The genes are TRBV5-6 and TRBJ1-2, with 7 nucleotides matching TRBD1. Germline CDR1 reads SGHDT; CDR2 reads YYEEEE. The CDR3 has 12 residues. After removal of 4 bases from V and 8 bases from J, the junction contained 5 bases not matched to a gene. CDR3 protein: CASSTTGYGYTF. CDR3 DNA sequence: TGTGCCAGCAGCACGACAGGGTACGGCTACACCTTC. Based on the CDR3 plus reference TRBV5-6 and TRBJ1-2, the full variable domain is DAGVTQSPTHLIKTRGQQVTLRCSPKSGHDTVSWYQQALGQGPQFIFQYYEEEERQRGNFPDRFSGHQFPNYSSELNVNALLLGDSALYLCASSTTGYGYTFGSGTRLTVV.

Remarks on this clone: The sample holds other DNA sequences that translate to the same CDR3. This chain links TRBV5-1 with TRBJ2-1, with 10 bases lining up with TRBD2. The CDR3 spans 15 residues. Germline V lookup: CDR1 SGHRS, CDR2 YFSETQ. Losses at the gene ends were 1 base for V and 4 bases for J; bases not matched to a gene: 2. The CDR3 DNA sequence: TGCGCCAGCAGCTTGTCTAGCGGGGGTTACAATGAGCAGTTCTTC. This gives the protein CASSLSSGGYNEQFF. Supplemented by reference TRBV5-1 and TRBJ2-1, the full variable domain reads KAGVTQTPRYLIKTRGQQVTLSCSPISGHRSVSWYQQTPGQGLQFLFEYFSETQRNKGNFPGRFSGRQFSNSRSEMNVSTLELGDSALYLCASSLSSGGYNEQFFGPGTRLTVL.

The genes are TRBV6-2 or TRBV6-3 and TRBJ1-2, with TRBD1 as a possible D gene (5 bases). The germline V and J ends were trimmed by 1 base and 7 bases, with 7 bases remaining between them. The germline gives CDR1 MNHEY, CDR2 SVGEGT. The CDR3 loop spans 12 amino acids. The CDR3 bases are TGTGCCAGCAGTTACTTAAGGGGTGGCTACACCTTC. The encoded protein is CASSYLRGGYTF.

The V call is TRBV5-1, the J call TRBJ2-7; 11 nucleotides align to TRBD2. Trimming cost V 4 bases and J 7 bases; bases outside gene matches: 7. The CDR3 runs to 14 residues. In germline, CDR1 is SGHRS, CDR2 YFSETQ. The CDR3 bases are TGCGCCAGCAGCCAAACTAGCGGGGGCGGGGAGCAGTACTTC. Its protein product is CASSQTSGGGEQYF.

The chain is built from TRBV7-8 and TRBJ2-7, with 14 nucleotides matching TRBD2. Trimming removed 7 bases from V and 4 bases from J; junction bases left unmatched: 9. The length of the CDR3 is 16 residues. From germline, CDR1 is SGHVS and CDR2 FQNEAQ. CDR3 DNA sequence: TGTGCCAGCATCGGGGGACTAGCGGGAGCGGGTTACGAGCAGTACTTC. Amino acid sequence: CASIGGLAGAGYEQYF.

The DNA of the CDR3 is TGCAGCGTACCTACAGGGGCAGCTAATGAAAAACTGTTTTTT. It yields the protein CSVPTGAANEKLFF. The chain is built from TRBV29-1 and TRBJ1-4; 7 nucleotides line up with TRBD1. The CDR3 consists of 14 residues. Germline V gives CDR1 SQVTM, CDR2 ANQGSEA. V lost 6 bases to trimming and J lost 3 bases; unmatched junction nucleotides: 7. The full variable domain, rest sourced from reference TRBV29-1 and TRBJ1-4, is SAVISQKPSRDICQRGTSLTIQCQVDSQVTMMFWYRQQPGQSLTLIATANQGSEATYESGFVIDKFPISRPNLTFSTLTVSNMSPEDSSIYLCSVPTGAANEKLFFGSGTQLSVL.

This clone has just one count. The CDR3 loop reads CASSLHSGAGELFF. CDR3 coding DNA: TGTGCCAGCAGCTTACACAGCGGGGCCGGGGAGCTGTTTTTT. This sequence joins TRBV14 and TRBJ2-2, with 7 bases that match TRBD2. J lost 6 bases, V lost 5 bases, and 6 bases had no gene match. This CDR3 spans 14 amino acids. Germline V gene data show CDR1 as SGHDN and CDR2 as FVKESK.

V and J are TRBV5-1 and TRBJ2-7; TRBD1 aligns across 9 bases. V trimming: 3 bases; J trimming: 3 bases; junction bases outside the gene matches: 7. Germline V gene data show CDR1 as SGHRS and CDR2 as YFSETQ. The CDR3 length is 15 residues. The CDR3 spells CASSSATGGGYEQYF. CDR3 nucleotides: TGCGCCAGCAGCTCCGCCACAGGGGGCGGCTACGAGCAGTACTTC.